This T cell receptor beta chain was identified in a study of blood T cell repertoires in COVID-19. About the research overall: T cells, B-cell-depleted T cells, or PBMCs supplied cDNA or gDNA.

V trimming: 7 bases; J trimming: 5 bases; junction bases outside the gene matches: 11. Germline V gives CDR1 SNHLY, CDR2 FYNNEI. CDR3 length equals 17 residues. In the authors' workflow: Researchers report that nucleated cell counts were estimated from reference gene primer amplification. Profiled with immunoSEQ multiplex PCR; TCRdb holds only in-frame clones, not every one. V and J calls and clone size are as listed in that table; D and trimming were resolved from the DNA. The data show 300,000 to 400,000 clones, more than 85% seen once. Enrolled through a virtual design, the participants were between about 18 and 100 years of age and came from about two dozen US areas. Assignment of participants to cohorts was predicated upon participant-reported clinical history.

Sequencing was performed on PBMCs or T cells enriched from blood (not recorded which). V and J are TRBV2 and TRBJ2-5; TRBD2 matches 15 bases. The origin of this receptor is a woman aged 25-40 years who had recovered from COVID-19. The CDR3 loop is CASTRGLAGGPRETQYF. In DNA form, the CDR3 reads TGTGCCAGCACCAGAGGACTAGCGGGGGGGCCGAGGGAGACCCAGTACTTC.